In this sample, the clone carrying this T cell receptor beta chain turned up many times. What it recognizes is unknown. The data derive from a study of early T cells in non-severe SARS-CoV-2 infection. Study-wide background: Chains were not paired, and sequencing was done on bulk RNA from unsorted whole blood. Study-level points and caveats: There was a bias toward anti-spike CD8 responses in VDJdb matching, which missed private and CD4 specificities.

In germline, CDR1 is SGHVS, CDR2 FQNEAQ. This CDR3 is built from 16 residues. V trimming: 5 bases; J trimming: 6 bases; junction bases outside the gene matches: 10. Unique molecular identifiers were affixed to single, distinct cDNA molecules. TCRdb re-called the 5' RACE reads through MiXCR, storing one row per CDR3 protein. The sample lists 25,000 to 35,000 distinct CDR3 sequences, around 3% occurring once. The origin of this receptor is an adult who was a healthcare worker with PCR-confirmed SARS-CoV-2 infection or an uninfected control (not recorded which). This chain uses TRBV7-8 with TRBJ2-2; 9 nucleotides match TRBD2. Source material: whole blood. The CDR3 DNA is TGTGCCAGCAGCACCCTTGGGACTAGCACGGCCGGGGAGCTGTTTTTT. It codes for CASSTLGTSTAGELFF.